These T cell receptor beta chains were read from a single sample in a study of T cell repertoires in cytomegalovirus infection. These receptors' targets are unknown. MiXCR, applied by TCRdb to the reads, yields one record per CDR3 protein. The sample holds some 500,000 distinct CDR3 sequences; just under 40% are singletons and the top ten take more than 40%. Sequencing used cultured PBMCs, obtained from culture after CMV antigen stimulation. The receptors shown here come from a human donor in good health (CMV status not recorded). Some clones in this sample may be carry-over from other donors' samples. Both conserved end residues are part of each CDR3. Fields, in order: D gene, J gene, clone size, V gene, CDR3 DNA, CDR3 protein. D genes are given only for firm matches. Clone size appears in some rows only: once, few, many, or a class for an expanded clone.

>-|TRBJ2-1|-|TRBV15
TGTGCCACCAGCAGCCAGGTTTCCTCCTACAATGAGCAGTTCTTC
CATSSQVSSYNEQFF
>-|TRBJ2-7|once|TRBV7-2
TGTGCCAGCACCCAATCACCCTACGAGCAGTACTTC
CASTQSPYEQYF
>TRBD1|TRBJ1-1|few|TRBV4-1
TGCGCCAGCAGCCAAGCCCCTGGGACAGAGAACACTGAAGCTTTCTTT
CASSQAPGTENTEAFF
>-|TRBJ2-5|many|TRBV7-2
TGTGCCAGCACCCGGGGGGAGACCCAGTACTTC
CASTRGETQYF
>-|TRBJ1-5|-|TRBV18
TGTGCCAGCTCACCCCAAATGAACCGGAATCAGCCCCAGCATTTT
CASSPQMNRNQPQHF
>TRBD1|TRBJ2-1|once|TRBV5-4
TGTGCCAGCAGCATACAGGGGTTGGATGAGCAGTTCTTC
CASSIQGLDEQFF
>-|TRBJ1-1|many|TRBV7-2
TGTGCCAGCAGCGTAATGGGGCCGCTTAACACTGAAGCTTTCTTT
CASSVMGPLNTEAFF
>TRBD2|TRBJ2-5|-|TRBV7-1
TGTGCCAGCAGCTTAGCGGGTCCGGGAAAGACCCAGTACTTC
CASSLAGPGKTQYF
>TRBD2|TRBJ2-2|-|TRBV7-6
TGTGCCAGCAGCTTAGGGAGCGGGGAAGGCACCGGGGAGCTGTTTTTT
CASSLGSGEGTGELFF
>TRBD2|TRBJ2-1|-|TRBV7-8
TGTGCCAGCAGCTTGGCTCTAGCGGGGGGCCGGTTCTTC
CASSLALAGGRFF
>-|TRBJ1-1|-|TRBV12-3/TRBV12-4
TGTGCCAGCAGTTTAGTACAGGAAGCTTTCTTT
CASSLVQEAFF
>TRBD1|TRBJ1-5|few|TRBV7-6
TGTGCCAGCAGCTTGTCCCCCGACAGGGCTAATCAGCCCCAGCATTTT
CASSLSPDRANQPQHF
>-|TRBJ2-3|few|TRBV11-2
TGTGCCAGCAGGGTCGGGCAGGGAACAGATACGCAGTATTTT
CASRVGQGTDTQYF
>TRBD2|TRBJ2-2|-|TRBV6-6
TGTGCCGCGGCTAGCGGCACGAACACCGGGGAGCTGTTTTTT
CAAASGTNTGELFF
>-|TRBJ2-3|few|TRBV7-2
TGTGCCAGCAGCCGACGACAGCTCAATACGCAGTATTTT
CASSRRQLNTQYF